Each of the 18 T cell receptor beta chains below was sequenced from the same sample in a study of OX40 agonist ivuxolimab in advanced cancers. Only in-frame clones appear in the TCRdb table, and some are missing; sequencing was by immunoSEQ multiplex PCR. Counted here are over 25,000 clones, around 76% occurring once; the ten biggest clones make up less than 15%. Source: CD4+ or CD8+ T cells sorted from blood, taken in a trial of the OX40 agonist ivuxolimab. Source of these receptors: an adult with an advanced solid tumor such as melanoma, head and neck, liver or kidney cancer.

The chain has TRBV19 and TRBJ2-7, with no clear D. This CDR3 comprises 12 residues. Germline loops: CDR1 LNHDA, CDR2 SQIVND (reference sequence). Trimming cost V 0 bases and J 4 bases, with 4 bases left between them. The CDR3 loop reads CASSIDRYEQYF. The CDR3 nucleotides are TGTGCCAGTAGTATAGACCGTTACGAGCAGTACTTC.

This rearrangement joins TRBV5-6 to TRBJ2-1; D possibly corresponds to TRBD2 (7 bases). Looked up from germline, CDR1 is SGHDT and CDR2 is YYEEEE. The CDR3 sequence is 15 residues long. V was clipped by 5 bases and J by 8 bases, with 20 bases between them. The CDR3 DNA sequence: TGTGCCAGCAGTTCCGGGCCCCTCGGGGGGCATGAGCAGTTCTTC. Amino acids: CASSSGPLGGHEQFF. The full variable domain, rest sourced from reference TRBV5-6 and TRBJ2-1, is DAGVTQSPTHLIKTRGQQVTLRCSPKSGHDTVSWYQQALGQGPQFIFQYYEEEERQRGNFPDRFSGHQFPNYSSELNVNALLLGDSALYLCASSSGPLGGHEQFFGPGTRLTVL.

This clone was detected once. V usage is TRBV19 and J usage is TRBJ2-3, with 8 bases identical to TRBD1. Per the germline V gene, CDR1 is LNHDA and CDR2 is SQIVND (reference sequence). This CDR3 has 16 amino acids. V shed 1 base, J shed 3 bases, and the junction held 6 bases outside the gene matches. The CDR3 reads CASSIVGTGSTDTQYF. The CDR3 DNA is TGTGCCAGTAGTATAGTAGGGACAGGTTCAACAGATACGCAGTATTTT.

This chain links TRBV7-9 with TRBJ2-7; TRBD2 matches at 7 bases. With 1 base clipped from V and 7 bases from J, the junction kept 1 base outside the gene matches. From germline, CDR1 is SEHNR and CDR2 FQNEAQ (reference sequence). The CDR3 is 12 amino acids. In nucleotides, the CDR3 is TGTGCCAGCAGCTTAGGGCGGGGGGAGCAGTACTTC. It is translated as CASSLGRGEQYF.

This clone is categorized as medium-sized. This chain joins TRBV5-6 and TRBJ2-7; perhaps TRBD1 as D (5 bases). Deletions cut 0 bases from V and 4 bases from J, with 8 bases between. In germline, CDR1 is SGHDT, CDR2 YYEEEE. The CDR3 is 13 residues long. The CDR3, as DNA: TGTGCCAGCAGCTTGGGACAGATGTACGAGCAGTACTTC. Encoded protein: CASSLGQMYEQYF.

The chain is built from TRBV4-3 and TRBJ2-7; 7 bases are a match to TRBD2. Trimming removed 0 bases from V and 3 bases from J; junction bases left unmatched: 11. The CDR3 runs 17 residues. Germline V lookup: CDR1 LGHNA, CDR2 YSLEER. The CDR3 reads CASSQDSTGLLYYEQYF. The CDR3 nucleotides read TGCGCCAGCAGCCAAGACTCGACGGGACTACTTTACTACGAGCAGTACTTC.

V is TRBV7-8 and J is TRBJ1-5, with a tentative D call TRBD1 (5 bases). Trimming pared 5 bases from V and 2 bases from J, leaving 16 bases between. This CDR3 region has 16 residues. Germline loops: CDR1 SGHVS, CDR2 FQNEAQ. CDR3 DNA sequence: TGTGCCAGCAGCCCACGACGTCAGGGACGCAATCAGCCCCAGCATTTT. Residues: CASSPRRQGRNQPQHF.

This clone was recorded a few times. The chain's CDR3 is CASSVEGQLMNTEAFF. CDR3 in DNA: TGTGCCAGCAGCGTAGAGGGACAGCTAATGAACACTGAAGCTTTCTTT. This chain connects TRBV9 to TRBJ1-1, with 7 bases lining up with TRBD1. The ends lost 0 bases at V and 0 bases at J; junction bases unmatched: 5. Germline CDR1 is SGDLS and CDR2 is YYNGEE. This CDR3 comprises 16 residues.

The V and J genes are TRBV2 and TRBJ1-5; D is perhaps TRBD1 (6 bases). There are 13 residues in the CDR3. Germline loops: CDR1 SNHLY, CDR2 FYNNEI. The CDR3 DNA reads as TGTGCAACCAGGGGAGGGTGGGGTCAGCCCCAGCATTTT. Translating gives CATRGGWGQPQHF.

V is TRBV7-9 and J is TRBJ1-5; D call uncertain. The CDR3 length is 13 residues. Germline V gene sequence: CDR1 SEHNR, CDR2 FQNEAQ (reference sequence). Trimming pared 8 bases from V and 2 bases from J, leaving 10 bases between. The CDR3 region has the DNA TGTGCCAGCGGGCGCGAGGGCAATCAGCCCCAGCATTTT. It encodes CASGREGNQPQHF.

On this clone: The sample holds other DNA sequences that translate to the same CDR3. The chain has TRBV5-4 and TRBJ2-7, with D uncertain. Per the germline V gene, CDR1 is SGHNT and CDR2 is YYREEE (reference sequence). V was trimmed by 0 bases and J by 4 bases, leaving 5 bases between them. The CDR3 spans 12 residues. CDR3: CASSLVGYEQYF. CDR3 DNA sequence: TGTGCCAGCAGCTTGGTTGGGTACGAGCAGTACTTC.

Concerning this clone: The junction does not match germline at one end; this may be a read error. V gene TRBV7-9 combines with J gene TRBJ2-2; 9 positions match TRBD2. The CDR3 contains 16 residues. From germline, CDR1 is SEHNR and CDR2 FQNEAQ (reference sequence). CDR3: CASSIAPSGEAGELFF. The CDR3 DNA is TGTGCCAGCAGCATAGCCCCTAGCGGGGAGGCCGGGGAGCTGTTTTTT.

This clone was recorded a few times. V and J are TRBV16 and TRBJ2-7, with 13 bases fitting TRBD2. Germline V gives CDR1 KGHSY, CDR2 FQNENV. Germline trimming cut 4 bases from V and 4 bases from J; bases unmatched to any gene: 1. This CDR3 is built from 14 residues. CDR3 sequence reads: CASSPGLAGYEQYF. The CDR3, as DNA: TGTGCCAGCAGCCCGGGACTAGCGGGATACGAGCAGTACTTC.

The chain links TRBV19 to TRBJ2-1, with 8 bases lining up with TRBD2. Germline V gene lookup returns CDR1 LNHDA and CDR2 SQIVND (reference sequence). After removal of 3 bases from V and 5 bases from J, the junction contained 3 bases not matched to a gene. The CDR3 has 14 residues. CDR3 in amino acids: CASSIRGGNNEQFF. CDR3 DNA: TGTGCCAGTAGTATTCGGGGGGGGAACAATGAGCAGTTCTTC. Full variable domain (remainder filled in from reference TRBV19 and TRBJ2-1): DGGITQSPKYLFRKEGQNVTLSCEQNLNHDAMYWYRQDPGQGLRLIYYSQIVNDFQKGDIAEGYSVSREKKESFPLTVTSAQKNPTAFYLCASSIRGGNNEQFFGPGTRLTVL.

The rearrangement links TRBV7-2 to TRBJ1-2; possibly TRBD1 for D (5 bases). V gave up 5 bases and J gave up 2 bases, with 12 bases separating them. This CDR3 comprises 14 residues. CDR1 and CDR2 (germline): SGHTA, FQGNSA. CDR3 sequence reads: CASSPGTANYGYTF. In nucleotides, the CDR3 is TGTGCCAGCAGCCCCGGGACGGCAAACTATGGCTACACCTTC. The entire variable domain, with the rest obtained from reference TRBV7-2 and TRBJ1-2, is as follows: GAGVSQSPSNKVTEKGKDVELRCDPISGHTALYWYRQSLGQGLEFLIYFQGNSAPDKSGLPSDRFSAERTGGSVSTLTIQRTQQEDSAVYLCASSPGTANYGYTFGSGTRLTVV.

The chain carries TRBV14 and TRBJ1-2, with D uncertain. V was shortened by 0 bases and J by 5 bases, with 10 bases between the two germline ends. In germline, CDR1 is SGHDN, CDR2 FVKESK. This CDR3 has 14 amino acids. CDR3 sequence: CASSQEVRGYGYTF. The CDR3 nucleotides are TGTGCCAGCAGCCAAGAAGTACGGGGATATGGCTACACCTTC.

This chain connects TRBV7-8 to TRBJ2-7, with 8 bases aligning to TRBD2. The CDR3 has 14 residues. Germline CDR1 reads SGHVS; CDR2 reads FQNEAQ. V shed 7 bases, J shed 0 bases, and the junction held 5 bases outside the gene matches. The CDR3 loop is CASTPGTSSYEQYF. The DNA for the CDR3 is TGTGCCAGCACCCCCGGGACTAGCTCCTACGAGCAGTACTTC.

The J gene is TRBJ1-4, the V gene TRBV6-5, with D perhaps TRBD1 (5 bases). Germline lookup yields CDR1 MNHEY and CDR2 SVGAGI. The V and J ends lost 0 bases and 4 bases respectively, with 9 bases between them. The CDR3 is made up of 15 amino acids. This CDR3 reads CASSYSGAGNEKLFF. In DNA, the CDR3 is TGTGCCAGCAGTTACTCTGGGGCGGGTAATGAAAAACTGTTTTTT.